This TCR beta chain came from a study of long-term antiretroviral therapy in people with HIV. Study conclusions and caveats: Post-ART samples showed increased diversity that remained below transplant donor control levels.

PBMC samples from each donor numbered at least one pre-ART and at least two post-ART. Among participants with HIV, every one received treatment in the United States. Specimens retained roughly 1-11 million cryopreserved PBMC preceding DNA extraction. At the survey level, the v3.0 immunoSEQ assay was run. TCRdb keeps only in-frame clones here, not all; method: immunoSEQ multiplex PCR. This table has over 35,000 clones, approximately 86% appearing once. About this clone itself: The antigen is not known.

V lost 1 base, J lost 2 bases, and 19 bases lay in between. There are 18 residues in the CDR3. Germline CDR1 SGHVS, CDR2 FQNEAQ. The chain carries TRBV7-8 and TRBJ2-3; D ambiguous. This receptor was obtained from a woman aged 18-29 years with HIV. Specimen: unsorted PBMCs, collected just before starting antiretroviral therapy. The CDR3 reads CASSLGPSPAADTDTQYF. The CDR3 DNA is TGTGCCAGCAGCTTAGGGCCCTCTCCGGCGGCGGACACAGATACGCAGTATTTT.